What follows are 14 T cell receptor beta chains derived from one specimen sequenced in a study of radiotherapy plus CTLA-4 blockade in lung cancer (dated by TCRdb to 2016 to 2018). Libraries were constructed by the immunoSEQ multiplex PCR assay. Here the immuneACCESS table is served through TCRdb, limited to in-frame sequences with V and J called. Missing clones are a known gap in these copies; in checked studies unresolved V genes cover under half, and the rest lacks a known reason. The sample data list 70,000 to 95,000 clones, and over 75% of these were observed just once. The ten largest clones take up 14% to 15% of the sample. The material sequenced was peripheral blood, taken from a patient treated with radiotherapy plus ipilimumab. The receptor source for this set is a human donor with non-small cell lung cancer that progressed on radiotherapy plus ipilimumab.

The chain carries TRBV7-2 and TRBJ1-3; 10 bases fit TRBD1. Looked up from germline, CDR1 is SGHTA and CDR2 is FQGNSA. The V segment lost 5 bases and the J segment 0 bases; nucleotides outside the gene matches: 10. This CDR3 is 18 amino acids long. The CDR3 DNA sequence: TGTGCCAGCAGCCGATTATTCGGACAGGGGGGCTCTGGAAACACCATATATTTT. Residues: CASSRLFGQGGSGNTIYF. Filled out from reference TRBV7-2 and TRBJ1-3, the complete variable domain reads GAGVSQSPSNKVTEKGKDVELRCDPISGHTALYWYRQSLGQGLEFLIYFQGNSAPDKSGLPSDRFSAERTGGSVSTLTIQRTQQEDSAVYLCASSRLFGQGGSGNTIYFGEGSWLTVV.

The CDR3 protein is CASRYRASNEKLFF. CDR3 coding DNA: TGTGCCAGCAGGTACCGGGCTTCTAATGAAAAACTGTTTTTT. The J gene is TRBJ1-4, the V gene TRBV2; D gene uncertain. Germline V gene data show CDR1 as SNHLY and CDR2 as FYNNEI. The CDR3 consists of 14 residues. The V and J ends lost 6 bases and 3 bases respectively, with 11 bases between them.

This rearrangement joins TRBV4-2 to TRBJ2-5, with 12 positions matching TRBD1. Germline loops: CDR1 LGHNA, CDR2 YNFKEQ. CDR3 length: 18 residues. Unmatched junction bases numbered 12, after V lost 1 base and J lost 6 bases. The CDR3 spells CASSQVSGQGALKKTQYF. CDR3 nucleotides: TGTGCCAGCAGCCAAGTCTCGGGACAGGGGGCCCTGAAAAAGACCCAGTACTTC.

This clone has just a few counts. The rearrangement links TRBV7-2 to TRBJ1-1; no reliable D call. Germline values: CDR1 SGHTA, CDR2 FQGNSA. The V gene lost 1 base and the J gene lost 4 bases, with 7 bases spanning the gap. The CDR3 spans 13 residues. The CDR3 DNA follows: TGTGCCAGCAGCTTAGTTGGGTTCACTGAAGCTTTCTTT. Translating gives CASSLVGFTEAFF.

The chain combines TRBV11-2 with TRBJ2-5; D is uncertain. The V end was cut by 5 bases, the J end by 1 base, with 8 bases between. The CDR3 is 13 amino acids. Germline V gene data show CDR1 as SGHAT and CDR2 as FQNNGV. This CDR3 is CASSASVQETQYF. CDR3 in DNA: TGTGCCAGCAGCGCGTCAGTCCAAGAGACCCAGTACTTC.

V is TRBV7-3 and J is TRBJ2-7, with D unclear. CDR1 is SGHTA and CDR2 is FQGTGA in the germline V gene. Deletions cut 2 bases from V and 3 bases from J, with 8 bases between. CDR3 length: 13 amino acids. Written as DNA, the CDR3 is TGTGCCAGCAGCTTAGGAAAAGGCTACGAGCAGTACTTC. This translates into CASSLGKGYEQYF.

The chain couples TRBV28 to TRBJ1-3; D remains unclear. The CDR3 contains 12 residues. Trimming shortened V by 6 bases and J by 2 bases, and 5 bases separated the two germline ends. Germline assignment: CDR1 MDHEN and CDR2 SYDVKM. CDR3 region: CASRGAGNTIYF. DNA of the CDR3: TGTGCCAGCAGGGGCGCTGGAAACACCATATATTTT.

The rearrangement joins TRBV6-6 to TRBJ2-2; D is unresolved. Trimming removed 8 bases from V and 0 bases from J, with 7 bases in between. This CDR3 spans 13 amino acids. Looked up from germline, CDR1 is MNHNY and CDR2 is SVGAGI (reference sequence). The CDR3 DNA follows: TGTGCCAGCGTCTGGGCGAACACCGGGGAGCTGTTTTTT. This translates into CASVWANTGELFF.

J is TRBJ2-2 and V is TRBV19, with 9 bases identical to TRBD2. Germline CDR1 LNHDA, CDR2 SQIVND (reference sequence). The J segment lost 0 bases and the V segment lost 5 bases, leaving 4 bases of the junction unmatched. The CDR3 has 16 residues. This CDR3 reads CASSPSGIANTGELFF. CDR3 coding DNA: TGTGCCAGTAGTCCTAGCGGGATCGCGAACACCGGGGAGCTGTTTTTT.

V gene TRBV6-6 combines with J gene TRBJ1-5, with D possibly TRBD1 on 5 matching bases. Germline V gene lookup returns CDR1 MNHNY and CDR2 SVGAGI (reference sequence). CDR3 size: 14 residues. Between the trimmed V and J ends, which lost 6 bases and 6 bases, there was a span of 15 bases. In DNA, the CDR3 is TGTGCCAGCAGCACCTCAGGGAACGGTCAGCCCCAGCATTTT. Amino acids: CASSTSGNGQPQHF.

V gene TRBV18 combines with J gene TRBJ2-5; no clear D gene. This CDR3 is 14 amino acids long. The germline V and J ends were trimmed by 3 bases and 1 base, with 9 bases remaining between them. Per the germline V gene, CDR1 is KGHSH and CDR2 is LQKENI. Here the CDR3 DNA reads TGTGCCAGCTCACCCTCGGGCGCCCAAGAGACCCAGTACTTC. Protein product: CASSPSGAQETQYF.

This chain connects TRBV7-3 to TRBJ2-2; 9 bases line up with TRBD2. This CDR3 contains 16 residues. In germline, CDR1 is SGHTA, CDR2 FQGTGA. After removal of 7 bases from V and 4 bases from J, the junction contained 10 bases not matched to a gene. For the CDR3, the DNA is TGTGCCAGCACCCTATTTAGCGGGGGCGGCACCGGGGAGCTGTTTTTT. Translating gives CASTLFSGGGTGELFF. The full variable domain, in which reference TRBV7-3 and TRBJ2-2 provide the parts outside the CDR3, is GAGVSQTPSNKVTEKGKYVELRCDPISGHTALYWYRQSLGQGPEFLIYFQGTGAADDSGLPNDRFFAVRPEGSVSTLKIQRTERGDSAVYLCASTLFSGGGTGELFFGEGSRLTVL.

This rearrangement joins TRBV7-6 to TRBJ2-3; 9 nucleotides line up with TRBD2. Germline lookup yields CDR1 SGHVS and CDR2 FNYEAQ. Trimming removed 0 bases from V and 2 bases from J; junction bases left unmatched: 9. CDR3 length equals 18 residues. CDR3 nucleotide sequence: TGTGCCAGCAGCTTAGCTCACTTGACTAGCGGAAACACAGATACGCAGTATTTT. This sequence encodes CASSLAHLTSGNTDTQYF. Based on the CDR3 plus reference TRBV7-6 and TRBJ2-3, the full variable domain is GAGVSQSPRYKVTKRGQDVALRCDPISGHVSLYWYRQALGQGPEFLTYFNYEAQQDKSGLPNDRFSAERPEGSISTLTIQRTEQRDSAMYRCASSLAHLTSGNTDTQYFGPGTRLTVL.

The V gene is TRBV18, the J gene TRBJ1-2, with 8 bases that match TRBD1. The V and J ends lost 6 bases and 8 bases, in that order; junction bases with no gene match: 8. The CDR3 runs to 13 residues. Germline V lookup: CDR1 KGHSH, CDR2 LQKENI. CDR3 loop: CASSTGEYGGYTF. The CDR3 region has the DNA TGTGCCAGCTCGACAGGGGAGTATGGAGGCTACACCTTC.